The 10 T cell receptor beta chains below all came from one sample that was sequenced in a study of shared clonotypes between healthy human individuals. Profiled with immunoSEQ multiplex PCR; TCRdb holds only in-frame clones, not every one. This table has roughly 500,000 clones, 79% appearing once. Sequenced input: PBMCs. The receptor source for this set is a woman aged 40 to 49 in good health. Some clones in this sample may be carry-over from other donors' samples.

The chain has TRBV23-1 and TRBJ1-4, with D possibly matching TRBD1 (6 bases). TRBV23-1 qualifies as an ORF whose function is uncertain. The CDR3 has 14 residues. Trimming took 10 bases from V and 8 from J, leaving 20 bases between them. The CDR3 reads CANRVFLCGEKLFF. The DNA of the CDR3 is TGCGCCAACAGGGTTTTTTTATGTGGCGAAAAACTGTTTTTT.

The chain combines TRBV28 with TRBJ1-2; TRBD1 agrees at 9 bases. The CDR3 consists of 16 residues. J gave up 4 bases and V 3 bases, and 9 bases lay outside the gene matches. Per the germline V gene, CDR1 is MDHEN and CDR2 is SYDVKM. The CDR3 DNA reads TGTGCCAGCAGTTTCCCACACAGGGGGCCTCTCTATGGCTACACCTTC. It translates to CASSFPHRGPLYGYTF.

The chain carries TRBV15 and TRBJ2-5; TRBD1 aligns across 9 bases. The CDR3 sequence is 16 residues long. The V and J ends lost 2 bases and 5 bases, in that order; junction bases with no gene match: 9. Per the germline V gene, CDR1 is LNHNV and CDR2 is YYDKDF (reference sequence). The CDR3 here is CATSRNRGPGGETQYF. CDR3 nucleotides: TGTGCCACCAGCAGAAACAGGGGGCCTGGGGGGGAGACCCAGTACTTC.

V is TRBV15 and J is TRBJ2-1; 14 positions agree with TRBD2. V shed 3 bases and J 14 bases; nucleotides not matched to a gene: 9. Germline values: CDR1 LNHNV, CDR2 YYDKDF (reference sequence). The CDR3 is 15 residues long. CDR3 amino acids: CATSSDGTSGRGKFF. The CDR3 nucleotides read TGTGCCACCAGCAGTGATGGGACTAGCGGGAGAGGGAAGTTCTTC.

A few counts support this clone. Here the CDR3 DNA reads TGTGCCAGCAGCTTAGCGGCACTAGACGAGCAGTACTTC. Protein product: CASSLAALDEQYF. The chain employs TRBV5-4 and TRBJ2-7, with a weak D call TRBD2 (5 bases). CDR1 and CDR2 from the germline V gene are SGHNT and YYREEE (reference sequence). CDR3 length: 13 amino acids. Trimming took off 2 bases at V and 5 bases at J, with 11 bases between the two ends.

The chain is built from TRBV7-2 and TRBJ2-1; D is uncertain. Germline values: CDR1 SGHTA, CDR2 FQGNSA. Trimming shortened V by 2 bases and J by 9 bases, and 14 bases separated the two germline ends. CDR3 size: 14 residues. The DNA for the CDR3 is TGTGCCAGCAGCTTATCGGCCACGGTTAGTGAGCAGTTCTTC. As protein: CASSLSATVSEQFF.

The V call is TRBV5-1, the J call TRBJ2-3; 9 nucleotides match TRBD2. Germline-derived CDR1 and CDR2 are SGHRS and YFSETQ. V lost 0 bases, J lost 6 bases, and 11 bases stayed unmatched. The CDR3 length is 17 residues. The CDR3 is CASSLGLAGPTYDTQYF. In DNA, the CDR3 is TGCGCCAGCAGCTTGGGGCTAGCGGGACCCACATATGATACGCAGTATTTT.

J is TRBJ1-2 and V is TRBV19, with D hard to call. The CDR3 has 14 residues. Trimming left V 5 bases short and J 5 bases short, with 15 bases between. Germline CDR1 and CDR2: LNHDA and SQIVND (reference sequence). CDR3 loop: CASSAAASSYGYTF. Here the CDR3 DNA reads TGTGCCAGTAGTGCAGCAGCCAGTTCGTATGGCTACACCTTC.

The gene calls are TRBV6-5 and TRBJ2-3; 9 bases agree with TRBD2. Germline CDR1 MNHEY, CDR2 SVGAGI. The J segment lost 5 bases and the V segment lost 9 bases, leaving 12 bases of the junction unmatched. There are 15 residues in the CDR3. The DNA of the CDR3 is TGTGCCAGTCAAGGGTTAGCGGGAGTGGTAGATACGCAGTATTTT. Protein product: CASQGLAGVVDTQYF.

As concerns this clone: Additional DNA sequences in this sample encode the identical CDR3. This chain links TRBV30 with TRBJ2-3; the match to TRBD1 covers 7 bases. V gave up 3 bases and J gave up 2 bases; unmatched junction bases: 14. The V gene's germline CDR1 is GTSNPN and CDR2 SVGIG (reference sequence). CDR3 length: 17 residues. The CDR3 is CAWSSTTPGQITDTQYF. Written as DNA, the CDR3 is TGTGCCTGGAGCAGCACGACTCCGGGACAGATCACAGATACGCAGTATTTT.